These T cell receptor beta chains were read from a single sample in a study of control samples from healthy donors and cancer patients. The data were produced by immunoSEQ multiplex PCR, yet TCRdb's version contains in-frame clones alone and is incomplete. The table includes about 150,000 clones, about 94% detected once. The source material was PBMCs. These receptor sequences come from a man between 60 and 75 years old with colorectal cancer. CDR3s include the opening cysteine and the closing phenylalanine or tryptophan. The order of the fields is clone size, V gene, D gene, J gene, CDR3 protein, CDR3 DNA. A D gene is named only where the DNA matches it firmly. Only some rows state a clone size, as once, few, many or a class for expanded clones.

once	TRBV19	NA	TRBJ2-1	CASSMGISSYNEQFF	TGTGCCAGTAGTATGGGGATTAGCTCCTACAATGAGCAGTTCTTC
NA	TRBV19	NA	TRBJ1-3	CASSMMASSGNTIYF	TGTGCCAGTAGTATGATGGCAAGCTCTGGAAACACCATATATTTT
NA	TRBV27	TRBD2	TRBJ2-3	CASSSLSGGAPDTQYF	TGTGCCAGCAGTTCCCTTAGCGGGGGGGCTCCAGATACGCAGTATTTT
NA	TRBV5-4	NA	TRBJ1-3	CASSFQGSTGNTIYF	TGTGCCAGCAGCTTCCAGGGAAGTACTGGAAACACCATATATTTT
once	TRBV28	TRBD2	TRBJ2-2	CASRQGGDTGELFF	TGTGCCAGCCGCCAGGGAGGGGACACCGGGGAGCTGTTTTTT
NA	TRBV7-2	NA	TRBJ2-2	CASSSRRSGELFF	TGTGCCAGCAGCTCCAGGAGGTCCGGGGAGCTGTTTTTT
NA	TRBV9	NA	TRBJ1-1	CASSVDPGINTEAFF	TGTGCCAGCAGCGTAGACCCAGGTATTAACACTGAAGCTTTCTTT
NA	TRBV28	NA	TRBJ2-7	CASSLIPTQIVGHYEQYF	TGTGCCAGCAGTTTGATCCCCACACAGATCGTGGGACACTACGAGCAGTACTTC
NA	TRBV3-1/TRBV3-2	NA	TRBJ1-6	CASSATASAYNSPLHF	TGTGCCAGCAGCGCCACAGCTTCGGCCTATAATTCACCCCTCCACTTT
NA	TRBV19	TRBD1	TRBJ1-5	CASSIGTGGQPQHF	TGTGCCAGTAGTATAGGGACAGGAGGTCAGCCCCAGCATTTT
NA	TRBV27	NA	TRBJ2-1	CASAEWWYNEQFF	TGTGCCAGCGCCGAGTGGTGGTACAATGAGCAGTTCTTC
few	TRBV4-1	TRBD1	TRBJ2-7	CASSQAWDSSYEQYF	TGCGCCAGCAGCCAAGCATGGGACAGCTCCTACGAGCAGTACTTC
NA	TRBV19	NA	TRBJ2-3	CASSSDKPTDTQYF	TGTGCCAGTAGTAGCGACAAACCCACAGATACGCAGTATTTT
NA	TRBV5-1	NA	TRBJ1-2	CASSLGPDTVGGYTF	TGCGCCAGCAGCTTAGGGCCGGACACCGTTGGCGGCTACACCTTC
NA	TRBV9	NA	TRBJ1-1	CASSDPPGARHPPAFF	TGTGCCAGCAGCGACCCCCCAGGGGCCCGTCATCCCCCAGCTTTCTTT
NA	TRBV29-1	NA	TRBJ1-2	CSAREGDGYTF	TGCAGCGCCAGGGAAGGGGATGGCTACACCTTC
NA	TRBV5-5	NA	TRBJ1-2	CASSLGGQGHYGYTF	TGTGCCAGCAGCTTGGGTGGGCAGGGCCATTATGGCTACACCTTC
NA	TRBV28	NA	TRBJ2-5	CASSLSGRGKARETQYF	TGTGCCAGCAGTTTATCGGGCAGGGGAAAAGCGAGGGAGACCCAGTACTTC
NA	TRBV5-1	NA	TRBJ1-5	CASSLTGLTNQPQHF	TGCGCCAGCAGCTTGACAGGGCTCACGAATCAGCCCCAGCATTTT
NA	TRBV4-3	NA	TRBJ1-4	CASSQTLGWANEKLFF	TGCGCCAGCAGCCAAACTCTAGGGTGGGCTAATGAAAAACTGTTTTTT
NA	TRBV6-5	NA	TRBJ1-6	CASRGNSPLHF	TGTGCCAGCAGGGGGAATTCACCCCTCCACTTT
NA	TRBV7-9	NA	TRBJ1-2	CASSLSDSNYGYTF	TGTGCCAGCAGCTTGTCGGACAGTAACTATGGCTACACCTTC
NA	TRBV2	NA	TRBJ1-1	CASRLLRNTEAFF	TGTGCCAGCAGATTACTCCGGAACACTGAAGCTTTCTTT
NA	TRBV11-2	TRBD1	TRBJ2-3	CASTIQGLVDTQYF	TGTGCCAGCACCATACAGGGGTTGGTAGATACGCAGTATTTT
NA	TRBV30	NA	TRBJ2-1	CAWSPGLSSYNEQFF	TGTGCCTGGAGTCCTGGACTCAGCTCCTACAATGAGCAGTTCTTC
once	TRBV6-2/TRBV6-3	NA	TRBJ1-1	CASTPGHTVNTEAFF	TGTGCCAGCACCCCCGGCCACACGGTGAACACTGAAGCTTTCTTT
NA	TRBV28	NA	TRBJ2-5	CASSKGGWETQYF	TGTGCCAGCAGTAAGGGAGGTTGGGAGACCCAGTACTTC
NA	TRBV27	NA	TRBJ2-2	CASSLIGTTAANTGELFF	TGTGCCAGCAGTTTAATTGGGACAACCGCGGCGAACACCGGGGAGCTGTTTTTT
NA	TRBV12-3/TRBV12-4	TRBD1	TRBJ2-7	CASRRGQGSVQYF	TGTGCCAGCAGACGTGGACAGGGGTCTGTGCAGTACTTC
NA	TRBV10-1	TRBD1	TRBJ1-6	CASSQGQGDSPLHF	TGCGCCAGCAGTCAAGGACAGGGGGACTCACCCCTCCACTTT
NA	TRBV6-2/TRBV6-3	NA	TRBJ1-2	CASSYPDSTNYGYTF	TGTGCCAGCAGTTACCCGGACAGTACTAACTATGGCTACACCTTC
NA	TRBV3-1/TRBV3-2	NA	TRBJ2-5	CASSQVPRGKRETQYF	TGTGCCAGCAGCCAAGTACCTAGGGGGAAACGGGAGACCCAGTACTTC
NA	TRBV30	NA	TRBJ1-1	CAWSAQGNTEAFF	TGTGCCTGGAGTGCACAGGGGAACACTGAAGCTTTCTTT
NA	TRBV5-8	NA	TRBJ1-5	CASSLWGRSNQPQHF	TGTGCCAGCAGCTTGTGGGGGCGAAGCAATCAGCCCCAGCATTTT
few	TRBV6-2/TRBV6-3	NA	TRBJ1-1	CASSSRAEAFF	TGTGCCAGCAGTTCTAGGGCTGAAGCTTTCTTT
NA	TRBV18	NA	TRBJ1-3	CASFQGGGNTIYF	TGTGCCAGCTTCCAGGGTGGCGGAAACACCATATATTTT
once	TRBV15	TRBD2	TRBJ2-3	CATSGERGRGADTQYF	TGTGCCACCAGCGGGGAGCGGGGGCGGGGCGCAGATACGCAGTATTTT
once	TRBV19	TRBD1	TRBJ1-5	CASSGQGIYSNQPQHF	TGTGCCAGTTCGGGACAGGGGATTTATAGCAATCAGCCCCAGCATTTT
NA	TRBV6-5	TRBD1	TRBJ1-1	CASSGSRDRGPEAFF	TGTGCCAGCAGCGGCTCCCGGGACAGGGGGCCTGAAGCTTTCTTT
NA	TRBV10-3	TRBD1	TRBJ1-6	CAISESHRGNNSPLHF	TGTGCCATCAGTGAGTCGCACAGGGGCAATAATTCACCCCTCCACTTT